The 15 T cell receptor beta chains in this list originate from one sample, sequenced in a study of cytomegalovirus exposure and HLA in healthy donors. With 60 Vbeta and 13 Jbeta primers, the PCR was carried out. This table comes from immunoSEQ multiplex PCR, and its TCRdb copy is limited to in-frame clones, with some not included. The sample has roughly 71,000 clones, 74% seen once. What was sequenced was PBMCs. The receptors stem from a human donor in good health.

CDR3: CASSDLWRTDTQYF. As DNA, the CDR3 is TGTGCCAGCAGTGACCTCTGGAGGACAGATACGCAGTATTTT. The chain uses TRBV27 and TRBJ2-3, with a possible D match to TRBD2 (5 bases). The CDR3 length is 14 residues. CDR1 is MNHEY and CDR2 is SMNVEV in the germline V gene (reference sequence). Between the trimmed V and J ends, which lost 5 bases and 3 bases, there was a span of 12 bases.

The chain recombines TRBV6-5 with TRBJ1-1; D is ambiguous. Germline CDR1 is MNHEY and CDR2 is SVGAGI. CDR3 size: 14 residues. Trimming removed 2 bases at V and 5 bases at J, with 12 bases between. In DNA form, the CDR3 reads TGTGCCAGCAGTTACGGAGGGAGGGAAACTGAAGCTTTCTTT. Translating gives CASSYGGRETEAFF.

The J gene is TRBJ2-2, the V gene TRBV13; 8 bases match TRBD1. J was trimmed by 6 bases and V by 5 bases; bases with no gene match: 8. In germline, CDR1 is PRHDT, CDR2 FYEKMQ (reference sequence). CDR3 length: 15 amino acids. The CDR3 bases are TGTGCCAGCAGCCCAGGGACAGGAAGCGCCGGGGAGCTGTTTTTT. Protein product: CASSPGTGSAGELFF.

The chain uses TRBV6-5 and TRBJ1-5; unclear D gene. CDR3 length: 13 amino acids. The germline V gene has CDR1 MNHEY and CDR2 SVGAGI. V was shortened by 0 bases and J by 7 bases, with 7 bases between the two germline ends. DNA for the CDR3: TGTGCCAGCAGTTACTCGGCGGAACAGCCCCAGCATTTT. This translates into CASSYSAEQPQHF.

The rearrangement uses TRBV18 and TRBJ1-1; 8 bases map to TRBD1. V gave up 6 bases and J gave up 7 bases; unmatched junction bases: 13. The CDR3 contains 15 residues. CDR1 KGHSH and CDR2 LQKENI come from the germline V gene. The DNA of the CDR3 is TGTGCCAGCTCCCCTCGGACAGGGATTTCGGGTGAAGCTTTCTTT. It translates to CASSPRTGISGEAFF.

This clone was recorded once. The chain is built from TRBV7-3 and TRBJ2-7; 8 bases align to TRBD2. The V gene end was trimmed by 5 bases and the J gene end by 6 bases; junction bases not matched to a gene: 12. The CDR3 runs 15 residues. Germline V gene lookup returns CDR1 SGHTA and CDR2 FQGTGA. The CDR3 nucleotides read TGTGCCAGCAGCCAATCCGGGACTAGAGGTACCGAGCAGTACTTC. It codes for CASSQSGTRGTEQYF. Drawing the rest from reference TRBV7-3 and TRBJ2-7, the complete variable domain is GAGVSQTPSNKVTEKGKYVELRCDPISGHTALYWYRQSLGQGPEFLIYFQGTGAADDSGLPNDRFFAVRPEGSVSTLKIQRTERGDSAVYLCASSQSGTRGTEQYFGPGTRLTVT.

The CDR3 coding sequence is TGTGCCAGCAGCCGGGACAGCAACACTGAAGCTTTCTTT. Its translation is CASSRDSNTEAFF. The chain combines TRBV11-3 with TRBJ1-1; the match to TRBD1 covers 7 bases. This CDR3 contains 13 residues. Germline CDR1 reads SGHNT; CDR2 reads YENEEA. After removal of 5 bases from V and 2 bases from J, the junction contained 2 bases not matched to a gene.

The V gene is TRBV5-1, the J gene TRBJ2-1; the match to TRBD2 covers 8 bases. J gave up 6 bases and V 1 base, and 9 bases lay outside the gene matches. The CDR3 covers 16 residues. The germline V gene encodes CDR1 SGHRS and CDR2 YFSETQ. CDR3 coding DNA: TGCGCCAGCAGCTTGAATAGCGGGACTCCGGTCAATGAGCAGTTCTTC. This sequence encodes CASSLNSGTPVNEQFF. The full variable domain, rest sourced from reference TRBV5-1 and TRBJ2-1, is KAGVTQTPRYLIKTRGQQVTLSCSPISGHRSVSWYQQTPGQGLQFLFEYFSETQRNKGNFPGRFSGRQFSNSRSEMNVSTLELGDSALYLCASSLNSGTPVNEQFFGPGTRLTVL.

The V gene is TRBV6-6, the J gene TRBJ2-1; 11 nucleotides agree with TRBD1. Trimming cost V 5 bases and J 7 bases; bases outside gene matches: 7. Germline CDR1 reads MNHNY; CDR2 reads SVGAGI (reference sequence). The CDR3 loop spans 15 amino acids. CDR3 DNA: TGTGCCAGCAGTCGGACAGGGGGCATGGGGAATGAGCAGTTCTTC. Its protein is CASSRTGGMGNEQFF.

The V gene is TRBV5-1, the J gene TRBJ2-2, with TRBD2 matching over 11 bases. The CDR3 totals 15 residues. The J segment lost 4 bases and the V segment lost 7 bases, leaving 6 bases of the junction unmatched. The germline CDR1 and CDR2 sequences are SGHRS and YFSETQ. The CDR3 DNA sequence: TGCGCCAGCCGTTATCTAGCGGGAGGCACCGGGGAGCTGTTTTTT. Residues: CASRYLAGGTGELFF.

The chain combines TRBV6-6 with TRBJ1-1; D is unclear. V was trimmed by 7 bases and J by 0 bases, leaving 9 bases between them. Germline CDR1 and CDR2: MNHNY and SVGAGI (reference sequence). The CDR3 is made up of 13 amino acids. CDR3 sequence reads: CASKETMNTEAFF. In DNA form, the CDR3 reads TGTGCCAGCAAAGAGACAATGAACACTGAAGCTTTCTTT.

The J gene is TRBJ1-1, the V gene TRBV6-6, with D possibly TRBD1 on 5 matching bases. The CDR3 consists of 11 residues. V was trimmed by 6 bases and J by 7 bases, leaving 9 bases between them. Germline CDR1 is MNHNY and CDR2 is SVGAGI (reference sequence). CDR3: CASSLTDEAFF. The CDR3 nucleotides read TGTGCCAGCAGCCTGACAGATGAAGCTTTCTTT.

The rearrangement links TRBV29-1 to TRBJ2-1; D unclear. This CDR3 has 12 amino acids. CDR1 and CDR2 (germline): SQVTM, ANQGSEA. Trimming removed 7 bases from V and 6 bases from J, with 13 bases in between. CDR3 region: CSGKQKLNEQFF. Here the CDR3 DNA reads TGCAGCGGCAAACAGAAGCTCAATGAGCAGTTCTTC.

The chain joins TRBV11-2 to TRBJ2-5; the match to TRBD1 covers 8 bases. Germline CDR1 is SGHAT and CDR2 is FQNNGV. With 5 bases clipped from V and 5 bases from J, the junction kept 10 bases outside the gene matches. This CDR3 comprises 15 residues. CDR3 sequence (DNA): TGTGCCAGCAGCCCCAAGGACAGGGTCTCGGAGACCCAGTACTTC. Translated: CASSPKDRVSETQYF.

The chain links TRBV4-1 to TRBJ2-7, with TRBD1 matching 7 bases. The CDR3 is 18 residues long. With 2 bases clipped from V and 0 bases from J, the junction kept 13 bases outside the gene matches. The V gene's germline CDR1 is MGHRA and CDR2 YSYEKL. CDR3 coding DNA: TGCGCCAGCAGCCAACCCGAATTTCAGACAGGGATCTCCTACGAGCAGTACTTC. Encoded protein: CASSQPEFQTGISYEQYF.